The 4 T cell receptor beta chains listed next were all sequenced from one sample in a study of identical twins. TCRdb ran MiXCR on the 5' RACE reads and lists one entry per CDR3 protein. The sample has hundreds of thousands of distinct CDR3 sequences; around 6% are singletons. Material: naive T cells sorted from blood. The receptors originated from a young man in good health.

This clonotype was counted a few times. The rearrangement uses TRBV12-3 or TRBV12-4 and TRBJ2-3, with D tentatively TRBD1 (6 bases). V was shortened by 3 bases and J by 6 bases, with 13 bases between the two germline ends. This CDR3 is 14 amino acids long. In nucleotides, the CDR3 is TGTGCCAGCAGTTTCCCGGGACACCCGGATACGCAGTATTTT. This encodes CASSFPGHPDTQYF.

This clonotype was seen repeatedly, ten times or more. This chain uses TRBV25-1 with TRBJ2-3; the match to TRBD2 covers 12 bases. CDR1 and CDR2 (germline): MGHDK, SYGVNS. V shed 6 bases and J 4 bases; nucleotides not matched to a gene: 2. The CDR3 is made up of 14 amino acids. The CDR3, as DNA: TGTGCCAGCAGCCTAGCGGGAGGGTCAGATACGCAGTATTTT. Translating gives CASSLAGGSDTQYF.

This clonotype occurred many times. Here the CDR3 reads CAISASPIYEQYV. CDR3 nucleotide sequence: TGTGCCATCAGTGCGTCGCCCATCTACGAGCAGTACGTC. The chain employs TRBV10-3 and TRBJ2-7; D is uncertain. The CDR3 is made up of 13 amino acids. Germline V gene lookup returns CDR1 ENHRY and CDR2 SYGVKD. Trimming pared 4 bases from V and 3 bases from J, leaving 10 bases between.

This clonotype was picked up many times. The V call is TRBV27, the J call TRBJ2-7; D possibly corresponds to TRBD1 (5 bases). CDR1 MNHEY and CDR2 SMNVEV come from the germline V gene (reference sequence). Deletions cut 6 bases from V and 2 bases from J, with 17 bases between. The CDR3 spans 15 residues. The CDR3 nucleotides are TGTGCCAGCAGCACCGACAGACTTAGAACCTACGAGCAGTACTTC. Translated: CASSTDRLRTYEQYF.